This TCR beta chain emerged from a study of MAIT cells during Salmonella Paratyphi A infection (dated by TCRdb to the late 2010s). A note on the overall study: Adult volunteers aged 18 to 60 swallowed one dose of 1-5x10^3 CFU of S. Paratyphi A strain NVGH308. Diagnosed volunteers received ciprofloxacin 500 mg twice daily for 14 days starting at diagnosis. Summary of the overall study and its limitations: More expansion or contraction among the top five MAIT clonotypes was shown in diagnosed volunteers than in healthy controls (roughly 0.56 versus 0.12), suggesting infection-driven repertoire reshaping. A significant decrease in the space occupied by over-represented MAIT clonotypes was found from baseline to mid-infection (approximately 0.17 to 0.10), whereas no significant post-infection difference was found. Although the availability of volunteer samples limited sample sizes, the sizes were judged adequate for detecting differences between groups. MAIT TRBV usage was oligoclonal, favouring TRBV20 and TRBV6, and appeared unchanged by infection.

Points on this clonotype: No cognate antigen has been identified for it. One end of the junction is discordant with germline, which a read error may explain.

The cysteine opens and the phenylalanine closes a CDR3 of 15 amino acids. The entry retains the CDR3 DNA only, 45 bases that are in frame from base 1. CDR1 is given as MRHNA and CDR2 as SNTAGT, both from the germline V gene. Libraries were built with 5' RACE. TCRbeta was amplified in two PCR rounds using Phusion High-Fidelity polymerase, and the primers carried sample-specific barcodes. TCRbeta libraries were generated by template-switch cDNA synthesis with SMARTScribe reverse transcriptase and a TRBC-specific primer. The barcoded samples were pooled and then prepared using the NEBNext Ultra DNA Library Prep Kit for Illumina. Sequencing of the libraries took place on an Illumina MiSeq using the MiSeq reagent kit v2, 300 cycles. For the original study's pipeline: Jemultiplexer demultiplexed the reads by barcode, and MiTCR with default parameters aligned the reads. Non-functional sequences were filtered out with VDJtools, and clonotypes were defined by amino acid sequence, with frequencies based on assigned sequence reads. In the clonal space homeostasis analysis, clonotypes were binned by frequency as over-represented (0.05-1), large, medium and small. TCRdb applied fastp at Q25 and MiXCR to the public reads, then kept only in-frame beta chains. Each entry is one CDR3 protein sequence, shown with its most common DNA and genes. These V and J calls rely on TCRdb rather than the paper's analysis. This sample has approximately 1,000 distinct CDR3 sequences in its table, and under 30% of those were observed once. 63% of the sample lies in the top ten.

Interpreted using the paper, the time point label stands for: before S. Paratyphi A challenge (baseline). MAIT cells, defined as Valpha7.2+ CD161+ T cells, were identified and sorted by flow cytometry. Circulating MAIT cell TCRbeta repertoires were profiled longitudinally in six volunteers in whom enteric fever developed after controlled oral challenge with live Salmonella Paratyphi A. Each diagnosed volunteer contributed MAIT cell samples at pre-infection, mid-infection and post-infection timepoints. Enteric fever was diagnosed on the basis of Paratyphi A bacteremia and/or persistent fever above 38 degrees C lasting more than 12 hours. Diagnosis of infection in challenged volunteers occurred between day 4 and day 7 after challenge. Between roughly 4,500 and 10,000 MAIT cells per sample were sorted directly into RNAqueous-Micro lysis buffer for RNA extraction. Lymphoprep gradient centrifugation was used to isolate peripheral blood mononuclear cells from blood samples and leukocyte cones. A BD FACSAria Fusion or BD FACSAria III sorter was used for cell sorting.

The rearranged chain carries TRBV6-4 and TRBJ2-1; 10 bases in the junction line up with TRBD2. The clonotype was recovered from a person aged 18 to 75 who was deliberately infected with Salmonella Paratyphi A in a paratyphoid fever challenge study. Here the sequenced sample was MAIT cells from blood, taken at the first sampling point of the challenge study. The CDR3 protein: CANSDGTSDYNEQFF. DNA sequence: TGTGCCAACAGTGACGGGACTAGCGACTACAATGAGCAGTTCTTC.